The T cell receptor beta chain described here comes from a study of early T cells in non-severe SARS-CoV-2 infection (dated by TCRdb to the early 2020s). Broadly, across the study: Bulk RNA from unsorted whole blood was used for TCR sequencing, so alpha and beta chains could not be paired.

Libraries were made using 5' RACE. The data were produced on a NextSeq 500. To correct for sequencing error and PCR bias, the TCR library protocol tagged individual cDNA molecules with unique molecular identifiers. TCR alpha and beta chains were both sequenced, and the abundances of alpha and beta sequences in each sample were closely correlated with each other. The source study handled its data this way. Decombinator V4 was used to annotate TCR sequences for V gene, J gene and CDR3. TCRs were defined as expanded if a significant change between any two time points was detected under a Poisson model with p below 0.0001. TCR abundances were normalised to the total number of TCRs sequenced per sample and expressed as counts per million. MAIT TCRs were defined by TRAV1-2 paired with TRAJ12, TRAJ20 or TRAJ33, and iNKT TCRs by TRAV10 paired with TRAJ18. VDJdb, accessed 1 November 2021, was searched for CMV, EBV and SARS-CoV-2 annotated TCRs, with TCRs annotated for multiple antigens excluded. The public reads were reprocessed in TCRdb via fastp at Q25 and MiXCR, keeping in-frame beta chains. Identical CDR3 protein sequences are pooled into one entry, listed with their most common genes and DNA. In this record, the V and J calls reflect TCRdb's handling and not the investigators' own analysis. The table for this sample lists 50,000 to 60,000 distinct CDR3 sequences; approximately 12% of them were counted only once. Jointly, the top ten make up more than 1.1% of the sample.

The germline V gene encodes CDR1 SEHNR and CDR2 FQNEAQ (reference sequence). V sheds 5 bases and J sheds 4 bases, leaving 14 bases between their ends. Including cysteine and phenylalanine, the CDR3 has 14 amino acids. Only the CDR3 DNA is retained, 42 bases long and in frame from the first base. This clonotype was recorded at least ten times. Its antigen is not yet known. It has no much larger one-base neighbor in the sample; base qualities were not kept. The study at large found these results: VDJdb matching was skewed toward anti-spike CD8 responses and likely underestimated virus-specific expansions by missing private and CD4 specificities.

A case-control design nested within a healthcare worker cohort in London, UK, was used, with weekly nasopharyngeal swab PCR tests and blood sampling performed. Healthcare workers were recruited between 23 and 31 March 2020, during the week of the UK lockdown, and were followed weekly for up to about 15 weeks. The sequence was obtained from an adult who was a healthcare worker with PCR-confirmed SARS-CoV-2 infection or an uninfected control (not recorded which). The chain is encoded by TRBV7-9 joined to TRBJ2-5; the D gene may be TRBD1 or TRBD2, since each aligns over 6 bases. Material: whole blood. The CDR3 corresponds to CASSQGGGRETQYF. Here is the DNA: TGTGCCAGCAGCCAAGGGGGAGGCAGAGAGACCCAGTACTTC.